One and the same sample provided the 19 T cell receptor beta chains below, sequenced in a study of CD8 T cells in Susac syndrome. RNA amounts of roughly 0.5 to 1 ug underwent reverse transcription with random hexamers. Each CDR3 protein gets one entry after TCRdb re-called the immunoSEQ multiplex PCR reads with MiXCR. The sample consists of about 300,000 distinct CDR3 sequences, around 92% of them appearing once. Material: CD4+ T cells from PBMCs. Receptors were obtained from a human donor with multiple sclerosis.

This clonotype has ten or more counts. Its ends do not fully match the called genes, so a read error is possible. The rearrangement links TRBV5-1 to TRBJ2-5, with D uncertain. CDR1 and CDR2 (germline): SGHRS, YFSETQ. The CDR3 is made up of 12 amino acids. CDR3 sequence: CASSLGQETQYF. DNA of the CDR3: TGTGCCAGCAGCTTAGGCCAAGAGACCCAGTACTTC. Full variable domain (missing parts from reference TRBV5-1 and TRBJ2-5): KAGVTQTPRYLIKTRGQQVTLSCSPISGHRSVSWYQQTPGQGLQFLFEYFSETQRNKGNFPGRFSGRQFSNSRSEMNVSTLELGDSALYLCASSLGQETQYFGPGTRLLVL.

This chain joins TRBV29-1 and TRBJ1-3; D call uncertain. Germline V gives CDR1 SQVTM, CDR2 ANQGSEA. The CDR3 is 14 residues long. Trimming left V 6 bases short and J 0 bases short, with 12 bases between. CDR3 DNA: TGCAGCGTGAAACGGTGGGACTCTGGAAACACCATATATTTT. It yields the protein CSVKRWDSGNTIYF.

The chain has TRBV2 and TRBJ1-2, with D possibly being TRBD1 (5 bases). CDR3 length equals 14 residues. The germline V and J ends were trimmed by 6 bases and 5 bases, with 16 bases remaining between them. Germline values: CDR1 SNHLY, CDR2 FYNNEI. CDR3 DNA: TGTGCCAGCAGATCGGCTGGGGACCGATATGGCTACACCTTC. Translated: CASRSAGDRYGYTF.

The CDR3 loop reads CASSTPGTGGDRETQYF. In DNA, the CDR3 is TGTGCCAGCAGTACACCGGGGACAGGGGGAGACCGAGAGACCCAGTACTTC. The chain links TRBV28 to TRBJ2-5; 11 bases line up with TRBD1. With 5 bases clipped from V and 4 bases from J, the junction kept 12 bases outside the gene matches. From germline, CDR1 is MDHEN and CDR2 SYDVKM. The CDR3 runs to 17 residues. The full variable domain, completed using reference TRBV28 and TRBJ2-5, is DVKVTQSSRYLVKRTGEKVFLECVQDMDHENMFWYRQDPGLGLRLIYFSYDVKMKEKGDIPEGYSVSREKKERFSLILESASTNQTSMYLCASSTPGTGGDRETQYFGPGTRLLVL.

The chain joins TRBV7-2 to TRBJ2-4, with 9 bases matching TRBD1. V dropped 4 bases and J dropped 12; count of bases not matched to a gene: 10. The CDR3 length is 14 residues. CDR1 and CDR2 from the germline V gene are SGHTA and FQGNSA. In DNA form, the CDR3 reads TGTGCCAGCAGCTCGGGACAGGGACATTGGGGTCAGTACTTC. Encoded protein: CASSSGQGHWGQYF.

The chain has TRBV7-8 and TRBJ1-1; D perhaps matches TRBD1 (5 bases). Germline values: CDR1 SGHVS, CDR2 FQNEAQ. Trimming cost V 1 base and J 0 bases, with 15 bases left between them. This CDR3 spans 17 amino acids. The CDR3 DNA reads TGTGCCAGCAGCTTAGGTCCCGGGGGGGGTATGAACACTGAAGCTTTCTTT. Its translation is CASSLGPGGGMNTEAFF.

The chain links TRBV5-4 to TRBJ2-1; 9 bases fit TRBD2. This CDR3 spans 15 amino acids. V was pared by 1 base and J by 10 bases, with 9 bases of the junction left unmatched. Germline CDR1 reads SGHNT; CDR2 reads YYREEE (reference sequence). The DNA of the CDR3 is TGTGCCAGCAGCTTGTCGGGTAGCGGGGGCCGCGAGCAGTTCTTC. Translating gives CASSLSGSGGREQFF.

The chain links TRBV20-1 to TRBJ2-7; a weak D match, TRBD2 (6 bases). Per the germline V gene, CDR1 is DFQATT and CDR2 is SNEGSKA (reference sequence). The CDR3 is 14 residues long. Trimming left V 5 bases short and J 2 bases short, with 16 bases between. The DNA of the CDR3 is TGCAGTGCTCTCTCTCCGCGGGAAGCCTACGAGCAGTACTTC. Translation gives CSALSPREAYEQYF.

This chain uses TRBV5-1 with TRBJ2-5; no firm D call. The V gene lost 2 bases and the J gene lost 7 bases, with 18 bases spanning the gap. The germline CDR1 and CDR2 sequences are SGHRS and YFSETQ. The CDR3 has 15 residues. Written as DNA, the CDR3 is TGCGCCAGCAGCTTTCCGGACGTGAAGAGAGGGACCCAGTACTTC. It encodes CASSFPDVKRGTQYF. The whole variable domain, filled in from reference TRBV5-1 and TRBJ2-5, reads KAGVTQTPRYLIKTRGQQVTLSCSPISGHRSVSWYQQTPGQGLQFLFEYFSETQRNKGNFPGRFSGRQFSNSRSEMNVSTLELGDSALYLCASSFPDVKRGTQYFGPGTRLLVL.

The V gene is TRBV5-1, the J gene TRBJ2-3; 9 bases are shared with TRBD2. The CDR3 covers 14 residues. From germline, CDR1 is SGHRS and CDR2 YFSETQ. With V trimmed by 2 bases and J by 4 bases, 2 bases remained unmatched. CDR3 loop: CASSFASGADTQYF. The CDR3 nucleotides read TGCGCCAGCAGCTTCGCTAGCGGGGCAGATACGCAGTATTTT.

This chain connects TRBV11-3 to TRBJ2-1; maybe TRBD2 (6 bases). CDR1 SGHNT and CDR2 YENEEA come from the germline V gene. The CDR3 has 16 amino acids. The V and J ends lost 5 bases and 3 bases respectively, with 17 bases between them. CDR3 region: CASSNHGLANYNEQFF. CDR3 coding DNA: TGTGCCAGCAGCAACCACGGGCTAGCGAACTACAATGAGCAGTTCTTC.

V and J are TRBV9 and TRBJ2-1; D not resolved. This CDR3 comprises 15 residues. Per the germline V gene, CDR1 is SGDLS and CDR2 is YYNGEE. V was cut by 0 bases and J by 0 bases, with 7 bases left in between. The CDR3 region is CASSVGWGSYNEQFF. Written as DNA, the CDR3 is TGTGCCAGCAGCGTAGGTTGGGGCTCCTACAATGAGCAGTTCTTC.

V and J are TRBV28 and TRBJ2-5, with 8 bases lining up with TRBD1. Per the germline V gene, CDR1 is MDHEN and CDR2 is SYDVKM. V lost 1 base to trimming and J lost 4 bases; unmatched junction nucleotides: 11. The CDR3 runs 17 residues. The CDR3 bases are TGTGCCAGCAGTTTATCGGGGTTGGGCAGGGGGCGAGAGACCCAGTACTTC. It specifies CASSLSGLGRGRETQYF.

The chain recombines TRBV5-1 with TRBJ2-2; 7 nucleotides match TRBD2. Per the germline V gene, CDR1 is SGHRS and CDR2 is YFSETQ. J gave up 0 bases and V 0 bases, and 2 bases lay outside the gene matches. The CDR3 has 16 amino acids. The CDR3: CASSLDGGTNTGELFF. CDR3 sequence (DNA): TGCGCCAGCAGCTTGGACGGGGGGACGAACACCGGGGAGCTGTTTTTT.

The V and J genes are TRBV20-1 and TRBJ2-6, with no clear D. The germline gives CDR1 DFQATT, CDR2 SNEGSKA (reference sequence). This CDR3 comprises 14 residues. Trimming removed 7 bases at V and 0 bases at J, with 10 bases between. The CDR3 spells CSVAGRSGANVLTF. The CDR3 DNA reads as TGCAGTGTTGCTGGGCGCTCTGGGGCCAACGTCCTGACTTTC.

This clonotype came up once. The rearrangement joins TRBV12-3 or TRBV12-4 to TRBJ2-2; TRBD2 might be the D (5 bases). The CDR3 consists of 13 residues. Between the trimmed V and J ends, which lost 7 bases and 4 bases, there was a span of 10 bases. The CDR3 bases are TGTGCCAGCACTATACGGGGCACCGGGGAGCTGTTTTTT. Translating gives CASTIRGTGELFF.

The genes are TRBV18 and TRBJ2-5, with D unclear. The CDR3 contains 15 residues. The V and J ends lost 2 bases and 1 base respectively, with 11 bases between them. Germline V gives CDR1 KGHSH, CDR2 LQKENI. CDR3 sequence (DNA): TGTGCCAGCTCACCAGATTTTTATCCCCAAGAGACCCAGTACTTC. This sequence encodes CASSPDFYPQETQYF.

With respect to this clonotype: A junction boundary mismatches the germline segment, possibly from a read error. The rearrangement uses TRBV19 and TRBJ2-3; D possibly matches TRBD1 or TRBD2 (6 bases each). The CDR3 extends over 13 amino acids. CDR1 and CDR2 from the germline V gene are LNHDA and SQIVND (reference sequence). The CDR3 loop is CASRIGGSDTQYF. In DNA, the CDR3 is TGTGCCAGTAGGATAGGGGGGTCAGATACGCAGTATTTT. The entire variable domain, with the rest obtained from reference TRBV19 and TRBJ2-3, is as follows: DGGITQSPKYLFRKEGQNVTLSCEQNLNHDAMYWYRQDPGQGLRLIYYSQIVNDFQKGDIAEGYSVSREKKESFPLTVTSAQKNPTAFYLCASRIGGSDTQYFGPGTRLTVL.

The chain recombines TRBV24-1 with TRBJ2-1; D is undetermined. Trimming left V 6 bases short and J 5 bases short, with 16 bases between. The CDR3 length is 15 residues. CDR1 is KGHDR, CDR2 SFDVKD, per germline. DNA of the CDR3: TGTGCCACCAGTAGCCCCACCCTTGCCCACAATGAGCAGTTCTTC. Encoded protein: CATSSPTLAHNEQFF.